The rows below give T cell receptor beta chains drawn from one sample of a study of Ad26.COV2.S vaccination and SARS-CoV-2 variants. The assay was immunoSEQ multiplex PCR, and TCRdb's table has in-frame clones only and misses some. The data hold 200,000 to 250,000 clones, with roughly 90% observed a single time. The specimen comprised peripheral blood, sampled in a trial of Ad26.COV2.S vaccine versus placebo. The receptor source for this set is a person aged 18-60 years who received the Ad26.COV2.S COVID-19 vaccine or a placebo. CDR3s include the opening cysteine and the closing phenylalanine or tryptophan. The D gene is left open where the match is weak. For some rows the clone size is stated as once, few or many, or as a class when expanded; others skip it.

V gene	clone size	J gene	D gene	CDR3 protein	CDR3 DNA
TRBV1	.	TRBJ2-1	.	CTSSQDEYYNEQFF	TGCACCAGCAGCCAAGATGAGTACTACAATGAGCAGTTCTTC
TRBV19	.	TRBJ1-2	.	CASRTQNGYTF	TGTGCCAGTAGGACCCAGAATGGCTACACCTTC
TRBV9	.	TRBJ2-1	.	CASSNGGRDIHEQFF	TGTGCCAGCAGCAACGGGGGGCGGGACATCCATGAGCAGTTCTTC
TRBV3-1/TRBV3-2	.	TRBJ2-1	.	CASSQVGLTGEQFF	TGTGCCAGCAGCCAAGTAGGACTGACCGGAGAGCAGTTCTTC
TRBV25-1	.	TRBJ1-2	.	CASSEVHGYTF	TGTGCCAGCAGTGAGGTCCATGGCTACACCTTC
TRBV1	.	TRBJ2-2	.	CTSTPEPRGDGTGELFF	TGCACCAGTACACCTGAGCCGAGAGGGGATGGCACCGGGGAGCTATTTTTT
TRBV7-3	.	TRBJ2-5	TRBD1	CASSSLGGQGDRETQYF	TGTGCCAGCAGCTCCTTAGGGGGACAGGGAGATAGGGAGACCCAGTACTTC
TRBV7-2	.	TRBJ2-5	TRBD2	CASSLASGRWQETQYF	TGTGCCAGCAGCTTAGCTAGCGGGAGGTGGCAAGAGACCCAGTACTTC
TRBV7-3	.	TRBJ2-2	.	CASTEFKGIGELFF	TGTGCCAGCACCGAATTTAAGGGTATCGGGGAGCTGTTTTTT
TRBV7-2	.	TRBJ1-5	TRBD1	CASSLGTGRNQPQHF	TGTGCCAGCAGCTTAGGGACAGGGCGCAATCAGCCCCAGCATTTT
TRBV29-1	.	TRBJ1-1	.	CSVGGYGTEAFF	TGCAGCGTTGGGGGATACGGCACTGAAGCTTTCTTT
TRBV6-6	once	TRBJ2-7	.	CASNAGDSSYEQYF	TGTGCCAGCAACGCAGGAGACTCATCCTACGAGCAGTACTTC
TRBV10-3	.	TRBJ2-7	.	CAISRPGINGDEQYF	TGTGCCATCAGTCGCCCAGGGATAAATGGGGACGAGCAGTACTTC
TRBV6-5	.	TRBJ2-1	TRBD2	CASGLLAGGLNEQFF	TGTGCCAGCGGTTTACTAGCGGGAGGCCTCAATGAGCAGTTCTTC
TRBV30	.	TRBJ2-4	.	CAWSVGDIQYF	TGTGCCTGGAGTGTTGGGGACATTCAGTACTTC